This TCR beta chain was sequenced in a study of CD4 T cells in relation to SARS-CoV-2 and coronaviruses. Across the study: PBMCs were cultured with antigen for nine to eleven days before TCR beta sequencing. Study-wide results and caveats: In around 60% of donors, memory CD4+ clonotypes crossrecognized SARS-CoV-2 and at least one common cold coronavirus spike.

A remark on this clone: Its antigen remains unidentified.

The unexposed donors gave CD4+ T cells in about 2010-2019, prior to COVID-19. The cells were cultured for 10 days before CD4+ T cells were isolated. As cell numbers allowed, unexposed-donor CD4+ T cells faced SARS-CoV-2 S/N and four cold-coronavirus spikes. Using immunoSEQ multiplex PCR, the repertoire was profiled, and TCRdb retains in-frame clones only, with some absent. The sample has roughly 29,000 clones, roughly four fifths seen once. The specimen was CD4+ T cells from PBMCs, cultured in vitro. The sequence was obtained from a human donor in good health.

CDR3 amino acids: CASSFPLRGRDNGYTF. The CDR3 coding sequence is TGTGCCAGCAGCTTCCCCCTTAGAGGAAGAGATAATGGCTACACCTTC. The chain carries TRBV5-5 and TRBJ1-2; D not resolved. Germline V gene lookup returns CDR1 SGHKS and CDR2 YYEKEE (reference sequence). The germline V and J ends were trimmed by 2 bases and 6 bases, with 20 bases remaining between them. The CDR3 contains 16 residues.